Listed here are 11 T cell receptor beta chains from one sample, sequenced in a study of regulatory T cells in long-lasting Graves disease (dated by TCRdb to the early 2020s). The library was made by multiplex PCR. These reads were obtained on an Illumina HiSeq 4000. To build TCR beta libraries, CDR3 regions were amplified by Arm-PCR using iRepertoire HTBI primers. TCRdb passed the public sequencing reads through fastp at Q25 and MiXCR, retaining productive beta sequences. Rows with one shared CDR3 protein collapse into an entry with the most common genes and DNA. The sample contains about 450,000 distinct CDR3 sequences, 12% to 15% of them found a single time. Approximately 17% of the sample lies in the top ten. The time point tag for this specimen amounts to: newly diagnosed GD, antithyroid drugs for less than 3 months. For both TCR sequencing and RNA sequencing, RNA was extracted from PBMCs using TRIzol.

In addition, the sample was reused for a study of T cells in Graves' hyperthyroidism and ophthalmopathy.

This specimen consisted of peripheral blood mononuclear cells (PBMCs), obtained at new diagnosis, from a patient treated with antithyroid drugs. These receptors all stem from a woman in her fifties or sixties with Graves disease. Donor details come from another sample of the same person, matched by shared clones.

This clonotype was detected ten times or more. J is TRBJ1-1 and V is TRBV20-1; no clear D gene. The germline V gene encodes CDR1 DFQATT and CDR2 SNEGSKA (reference sequence). V lost 0 bases and J lost 2, with 7 bases in between. The CDR3 contains 13 residues. CDR3 DNA sequence: TGCAGTGCTAGAGATCGAGGAAACACTGAAGCTTTCTTT. As protein: CSARDRGNTEAFF.

This clonotype was counted at least ten times. J is TRBJ2-7 and V is TRBV12-3 or TRBV12-4, with D unclear. This CDR3 spans 13 amino acids. V lost 3 bases to trimming and J lost 4 bases, with 10 bases between them. CDR3 sequence reads: CASSFGLRYEQYF. The CDR3 DNA sequence: TGTGCCAGCAGTTTTGGGCTCCGATACGAGCAGTACTTC.

This clonotype was found many times. The chain joins TRBV3-1 to TRBJ2-1, with TRBD2 matching 12 bases. The CDR3 is made up of 15 amino acids. Germline CDR1 LGHDT, CDR2 YNNKEL (reference sequence). J lost 5 bases, V lost 2 bases, and 1 base had no gene match. CDR3 sequence reads: CASSQWTSGDNEQFF. Here the CDR3 DNA reads TGTGCCAGCAGCCAATGGACTAGCGGGGACAATGAGCAGTTCTTC.

This clonotype was counted many times. This chain joins TRBV28 and TRBJ1-2; 8 nucleotides line up with TRBD1. CDR1 and CDR2 (germline): MDHEN, SYDVKM. The V gene end was trimmed by 5 bases and the J gene end by 4 bases; junction bases not matched to a gene: 6. The CDR3 covers 14 residues. The CDR3 here is CASSPTGGSYGYTF. The CDR3 region has the DNA TGTGCCAGCAGTCCTACAGGGGGTAGCTATGGCTACACCTTC.

This clonotype was seen ten or more times. V usage is TRBV7-9 and J usage is TRBJ2-3; 7 positions agree with TRBD1. The CDR3 has 16 residues. Germline CDR1 is SEHNR and CDR2 is FQNEAQ (reference sequence). J was trimmed by 2 bases and V by 5 bases; bases with no gene match: 10. The CDR3 bases are TGTGCCAGCAGCACCACTCCGGGACAGTACACAGATACGCAGTATTTT. This translates into CASSTTPGQYTDTQYF.

This clonotype has a count of ten or more. J is TRBJ2-1 and V is TRBV7-9; 11 nucleotides match TRBD2. CDR3 length equals 17 residues. V shed 6 bases and J 7 bases; nucleotides not matched to a gene: 14. Germline values: CDR1 SEHNR, CDR2 FQNEAQ (reference sequence). CDR3 coding DNA: TGTGCCAGCAGACCAACCGGGACTAGCGGTCCTACAAATGAGCAGTTCTTC. It translates to CASRPTGTSGPTNEQFF. Filled out from reference TRBV7-9 and TRBJ2-1, the complete variable domain reads DTGVSQNPRHKITKRGQNVTFRCDPISEHNRLYWYRQTLGQGPEFLTYFQNEAQLEKSRLLSDRFSAERPKGSFSTLEIQRTEQGDSAMYLCASRPTGTSGPTNEQFFGPGTRLTVL.

The chain carries TRBV9 and TRBJ2-7; maybe TRBD2 (6 bases). V was clipped by 4 bases and J by 4 bases, with 15 bases between them. The CDR3 totals 14 residues. Per germline, CDR1 SGDLS and CDR2 YYNGEE. The CDR3 nucleotides are TGTGCCAGCAGCCTCGGGAGTCAGCATTACGAGCAGTACTTC. Encoded protein: CASSLGSQHYEQYF.

This clonotype was counted between two and nine times. V usage is TRBV18 and J usage is TRBJ2-1, with unresolved D. Trimming took off 1 base at V and 0 bases at J, with 7 bases between the two ends. The CDR3 covers 15 residues. CDR1 and CDR2 from the germline V gene are KGHSH and LQKENI. CDR3 sequence: CASSPLGSSYNEQFF. In nucleotides, the CDR3 is TGTGCCAGCTCACCACTCGGCTCCTCCTACAATGAGCAGTTCTTC.

This clonotype was counted many times. This rearrangement joins TRBV11-2 to TRBJ1-2, with D maybe TRBD1 (5 bases). The germline gives CDR1 SGHAT, CDR2 FQNNGV. This CDR3 has 13 amino acids. V lost 2 bases, J lost 8 bases, and 12 bases lay in between. The CDR3 sequence: CASSLSQGNGYTF. CDR3 sequence (DNA): TGTGCCAGCAGCTTATCCCAGGGTAACGGCTACACCTTC.

This clonotype was recorded a few times. A read error may account for a junction end that differs from germline. J is TRBJ1-1 and V is TRBV5-1; no definite D call. The CDR3 runs 13 residues. Germline CDR1 reads SGHRS; CDR2 reads YFSETQ. CDR3 sequence reads: CASSLVKNTEALF. The CDR3 DNA reads TGCGCCAGCAGCTTGGTGAAGAACACTGAAGCTCTCTTT.

This clonotype was observed a few times. This sequence joins TRBV28 and TRBJ1-5; perhaps TRBD1 as D (5 bases). The CDR3 is 14 residues long. CDR1 MDHEN and CDR2 SYDVKM come from the germline V gene. Trimming took 5 bases from V and 7 from J, leaving 15 bases between them. The CDR3 spells CASSARGEGQPQHF. For the CDR3, the DNA is TGTGCCAGCAGTGCTAGGGGAGAGGGGCAGCCCCAGCATTTT.